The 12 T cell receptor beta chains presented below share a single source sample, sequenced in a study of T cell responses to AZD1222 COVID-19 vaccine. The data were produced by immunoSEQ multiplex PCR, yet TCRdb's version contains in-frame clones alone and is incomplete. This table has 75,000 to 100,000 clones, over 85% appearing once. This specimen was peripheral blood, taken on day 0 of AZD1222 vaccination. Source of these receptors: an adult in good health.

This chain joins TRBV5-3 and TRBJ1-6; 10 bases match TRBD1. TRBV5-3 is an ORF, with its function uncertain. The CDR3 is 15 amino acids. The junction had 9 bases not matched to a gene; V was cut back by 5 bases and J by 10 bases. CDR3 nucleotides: TGTGCCAGAAGTGATAGACAGGGGGCCCGGTCACCCCTCCACTTT. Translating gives CARSDRQGARSPLHF.

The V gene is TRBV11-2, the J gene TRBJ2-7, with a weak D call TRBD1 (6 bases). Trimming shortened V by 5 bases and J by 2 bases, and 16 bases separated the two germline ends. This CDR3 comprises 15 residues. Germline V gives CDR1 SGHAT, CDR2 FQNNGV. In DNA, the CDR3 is TGTGCCAGCAGCAAACCCCGGACAGCCACCTACGAGCAGTACTTC. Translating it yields CASSKPRTATYEQYF.

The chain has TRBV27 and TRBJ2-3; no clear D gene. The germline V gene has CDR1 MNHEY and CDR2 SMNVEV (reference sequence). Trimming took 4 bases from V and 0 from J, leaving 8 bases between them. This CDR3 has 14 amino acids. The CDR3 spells CASSSWQSTDTQYF. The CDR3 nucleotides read TGTGCCAGCAGTTCCTGGCAAAGCACAGATACGCAGTATTTT.

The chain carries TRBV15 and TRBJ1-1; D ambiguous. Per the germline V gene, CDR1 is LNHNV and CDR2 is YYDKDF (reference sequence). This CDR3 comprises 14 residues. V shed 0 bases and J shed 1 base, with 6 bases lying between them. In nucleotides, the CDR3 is TGTGCCACCAGCAGAGATTTAGAGAACACTGAAGCTTTCTTT. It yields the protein CATSRDLENTEAFF. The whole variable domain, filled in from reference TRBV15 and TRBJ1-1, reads DAMVIQNPRYQVTQFGKPVTLSCSQTLNHNVMYWYQQKSSQAPKLLFHYYDKDFNNEADTPDNFQSRRPNTSFCFLDIRSPGLGDTAMYLCATSRDLENTEAFFGQGTRLTVV.

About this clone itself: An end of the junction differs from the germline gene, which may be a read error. CDR3: CASSPSSLQGTQYF. The CDR3 DNA is TGTGCCAGCAGTCCTTCTTCCCTGCAAGGGACCCAGTACTTC. The V and J genes are TRBV27 and TRBJ2-5, with D uncertain. This CDR3 spans 14 amino acids. CDR1 and CDR2 (germline): MNHEY, SMNVEV (reference sequence).

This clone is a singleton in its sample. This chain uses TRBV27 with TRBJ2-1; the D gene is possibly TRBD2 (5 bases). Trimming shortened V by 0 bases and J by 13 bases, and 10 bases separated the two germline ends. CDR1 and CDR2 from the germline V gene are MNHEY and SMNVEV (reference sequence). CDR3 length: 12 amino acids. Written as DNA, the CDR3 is TGTGCCAGCAGTTTATCGAGGGTGGCCCAGTTCTTC. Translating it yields CASSLSRVAQFF.

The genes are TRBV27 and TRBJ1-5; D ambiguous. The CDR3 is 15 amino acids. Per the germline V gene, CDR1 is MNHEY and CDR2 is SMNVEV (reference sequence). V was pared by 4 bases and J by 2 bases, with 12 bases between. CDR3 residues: CASSSRALGNQPQHF. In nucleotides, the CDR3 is TGTGCCAGCAGTTCAAGGGCCTTGGGCAATCAGCCCCAGCATTTT.

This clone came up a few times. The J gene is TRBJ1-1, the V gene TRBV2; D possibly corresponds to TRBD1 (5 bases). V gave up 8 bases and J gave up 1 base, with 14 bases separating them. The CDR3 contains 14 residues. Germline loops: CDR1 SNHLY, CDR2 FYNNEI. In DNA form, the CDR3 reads TGTGCCAGCTTCCGAGGGGAGGGGAACACTGAAGCTTTCTTT. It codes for CASFRGEGNTEAFF.

CDR3 protein: CASSHGGTGGLANYGYTF. CDR3 nucleotides: TGCGCCAGCAGTCACGGGGGAACAGGGGGGCTGGCTAACTATGGCTACACCTTC. The chain employs TRBV23-1 and TRBJ1-2, with 8 bases identical to TRBD1. TRBV23-1 is given ORF status, its function remaining uncertain. The CDR3 has 18 amino acids. Trimming took 3 bases from V and 0 from J; bases not matched to a gene: 12.

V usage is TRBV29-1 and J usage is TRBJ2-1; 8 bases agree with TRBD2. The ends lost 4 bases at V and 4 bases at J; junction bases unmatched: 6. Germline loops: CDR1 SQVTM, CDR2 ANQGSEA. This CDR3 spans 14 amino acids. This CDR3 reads CSVVGRAGYNEQFF. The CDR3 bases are TGCAGCGTTGTCGGGAGGGCCGGTTACAATGAGCAGTTCTTC.

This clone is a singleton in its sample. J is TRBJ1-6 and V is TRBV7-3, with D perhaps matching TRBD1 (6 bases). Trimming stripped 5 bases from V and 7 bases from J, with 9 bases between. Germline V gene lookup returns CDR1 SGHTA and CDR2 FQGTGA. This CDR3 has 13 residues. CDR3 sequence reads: CASSPGQNSPLHF. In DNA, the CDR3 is TGTGCCAGCAGCCCCGGACAGAATTCACCCCTCCACTTT.

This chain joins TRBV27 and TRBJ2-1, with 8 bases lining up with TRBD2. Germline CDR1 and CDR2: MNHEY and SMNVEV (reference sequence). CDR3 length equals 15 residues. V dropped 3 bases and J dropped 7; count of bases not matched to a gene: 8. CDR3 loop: CASSFGREVRNEQFF. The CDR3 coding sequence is TGTGCCAGCAGTTTTGGGCGGGAGGTTCGGAATGAGCAGTTCTTC.